The 16 T cell receptor beta chains below all came from one sample that was sequenced in a study of cytomegalovirus exposure and HLA in healthy donors (dated by TCRdb to the late 2010s). Libraries were prepared through the immunoSEQ multiplex PCR assay. For the multiplex PCR, a mixture combining 60 forward primers for TCR Vbeta segments and 13 reverse primers for TCR Jbeta segments was used. What TCRdb holds here is the immuneACCESS table cut down to in-frame rearrangements. Part of the clones is not present; checked against another copy, under half of the missing clones reflect an unresolved V gene, and the others are unexplained. Here the sample has 150,000 to 200,000 clones; about 80% occur a single time. Roughly 6% of the sample is held by the ten biggest clonotypes. The sequencing input was PBMCs. Receptors were obtained from a man in his forties or fifties in good health and CMV-seropositive.

CDR3 sequence reads: CASSYESRVNTEAFF. Here the CDR3 DNA reads TGTGCCAGCAGTTACGAGTCGAGGGTGAACACTGAAGCTTTCTTT. This chain connects TRBV6-5 to TRBJ1-1; D remains unclear. CDR1 is MNHEY and CDR2 is SVGAGI in the germline V gene. Trimming removed 2 bases at V and 0 bases at J, with 10 bases between. This CDR3 contains 15 residues.

The sample holds a few counts of this clone. The chain combines TRBV30 with TRBJ2-1; 13 positions match TRBD2. V shed 2 bases, J shed 7 bases, and the junction held 5 bases outside the gene matches. This CDR3 is built from 15 residues. Germline CDR1 GTSNPN, CDR2 SVGIG (reference sequence). DNA of the CDR3: TGTGCCTGGAGTTCGGGACTAGCGGGAATGAATGAGCAGTTCTTC. It yields the protein CAWSSGLAGMNEQFF.

In regard to this clone: This same CDR3 is encoded by further DNA sequences in the sample. This rearrangement joins TRBV18 to TRBJ2-7, with 7 bases that match TRBD2. The CDR3 is 15 residues long. Per germline, CDR1 KGHSH and CDR2 LQKENI. With V trimmed by 1 base and J by 1 base, 4 bases remained unmatched. CDR3 amino acids: CASSPQSSGSYEQYF. The CDR3 bases are TGTGCCAGCTCACCACAGTCTAGCGGTTCCTACGAGCAGTACTTC. The complete variable domain, with remaining parts taken from reference TRBV18 and TRBJ2-7, reads NAGVMQNPRHLVRRRGQEARLRCSPMKGHSHVYWYRQLPEEGLKFMVYLQKENIIDESGMPKERFSAEFPKEGPSILRIQQVVRGDSAAYFCASSPQSSGSYEQYFGPGTRLTVT.

The gene calls are TRBV30 and TRBJ1-1, with a possible D match to TRBD1 (5 bases). Germline CDR1 reads GTSNPN; CDR2 reads SVGIG (reference sequence). This CDR3 comprises 13 residues. The V end was cut by 0 bases, the J end by 10 bases, with 15 bases between. CDR3 protein: CAWSVGSWQGAFF. In DNA, the CDR3 is TGTGCCTGGAGTGTTGGGTCTTGGCAGGGAGCTTTCTTT. Using reference TRBV30 and TRBJ1-1 for the parts outside the CDR3, the full variable domain is SQTIHQWPATLVQPVGSPLSLECTVEGTSNPNLYWYRQAAGRGLQLLFYSVGIGQISSEVPQNLSASRPQDRQFILSSKKLLLSDSGFYLCAWSVGSWQGAFFGQGTRLTVV.

The chain has TRBV18 and TRBJ2-1; perhaps TRBD1 as D (5 bases). CDR1 KGHSH and CDR2 LQKENI come from the germline V gene. The length of the CDR3 is 14 residues. Trimming took off 1 base at V and 5 bases at J, with 9 bases between the two ends. CDR3 in amino acids: CASSPRGANNEQFF. The CDR3 nucleotides read TGTGCCAGCTCACCACGGGGCGCGAACAATGAGCAGTTCTTC.

The chain recombines TRBV10-3 with TRBJ1-3, with TRBD1 matching 11 bases. Trimming cost V 10 bases and J 0 bases; bases outside gene matches: 2. Germline-derived CDR1 and CDR2 are ENHRY and SYGVKD. This CDR3 is 14 amino acids long. CDR3 nucleotide sequence: TGTGCCACCGGACAGGGGGCCTCTGGAAACACCATATATTTT. Amino acid sequence: CATGQGASGNTIYF.

This clone came up a few times. V is TRBV6-1 and J is TRBJ2-3, with 8 nucleotides matching TRBD1. The CDR3 has 15 amino acids. V was clipped by 6 bases and J by 5 bases; unmatched bases: 10. Germline V lookup: CDR1 MNHNS, CDR2 SASEGT. The DNA for the CDR3 is TGTGCCAGCAGGCGACAGGGGACAGGTAGAGATACGCAGTATTTT. It translates to CASRRQGTGRDTQYF.

This clone has just one count. V usage is TRBV7-9 and J usage is TRBJ1-2, with unresolved D. Germline lookup yields CDR1 SEHNR and CDR2 FQNEAQ (reference sequence). Trimming removed 2 bases from V and 4 bases from J, with 5 bases in between. CDR3 length equals 12 residues. The CDR3 DNA sequence: TGTGCCAGCAGCTTAAGCATCTATGGCTACACCTTC. Translating gives CASSLSIYGYTF.

The rearrangement uses TRBV7-6 and TRBJ2-2; the D gene is possibly TRBD1 (6 bases). The CDR3 covers 15 residues. Trimming pared 5 bases from V and 4 bases from J, leaving 14 bases between. Germline CDR1 SGHVS, CDR2 FNYEAQ. CDR3 DNA sequence: TGTGCCAGCAGCCCTGGGGTAGGGGGCACCGGGGAGCTGTTTTTT. This sequence encodes CASSPGVGGTGELFF.

The chain employs TRBV2 and TRBJ2-1; 11 bases map to TRBD2. This CDR3 comprises 15 residues. Germline V gene sequence: CDR1 SNHLY, CDR2 FYNNEI. V gave up 7 bases and J gave up 5 bases; unmatched junction bases: 7. In DNA form, the CDR3 reads TGTGCCAGCACCTCACTAGCGGGAGTAAACAATGAGCAGTTCTTC. It is translated as CASTSLAGVNNEQFF. Full variable domain (rest looked up from reference TRBV2 and TRBJ2-1): EPEVTQTPSHQVTQMGQEVILRCVPISNHLYFYWYRQILGQKVEFLVSFYNNEISEKSEIFDDQFSVERPDGSNFTLKIRSTKLEDSAMYFCASTSLAGVNNEQFFGPGTRLTVL.

The gene calls are TRBV9 and TRBJ2-1, with TRBD1 matching over 7 bases. Germline trimming cut 4 bases from V and 2 bases from J; bases unmatched to any gene: 9. In germline, CDR1 is SGDLS, CDR2 YYNGEE. CDR3 size: 16 residues. The CDR3 reads CASSPRGQRTYNEQFF. The CDR3 coding sequence is TGTGCCAGCAGCCCAAGGGGGCAAAGAACCTACAATGAGCAGTTCTTC.

This clone has only a few counts. The genes are TRBV27 and TRBJ1-2; D perhaps matches TRBD1 (5 bases). V was shortened by 5 bases and J by 8 bases, with 15 bases between the two germline ends. Germline V gives CDR1 MNHEY, CDR2 SMNVEV (reference sequence). This CDR3 is 13 amino acids long. The CDR3 sequence is CASSPDTGRGYTF. The CDR3 DNA reads TGTGCCAGCAGTCCCGATACAGGACGAGGCTACACCTTC.

This clone appeared a few times. The V gene is TRBV13, the J gene TRBJ2-3, with 9 bases aligning to TRBD2. The germline V gene encodes CDR1 PRHDT and CDR2 FYEKMQ (reference sequence). The CDR3 length is 17 residues. Trimming at V came to 0 bases and at J to 1 base, leaving 5 bases not matched to a gene. CDR3 bases: TGTGCCAGCAGCTTAGGCGCTCTAGCGGGACGCACAGATACGCAGTATTTT. Translation gives CASSLGALAGRTDTQYF.

This clone was detected only a few times. The chain is built from TRBV6-5 and TRBJ2-7; TRBD2 is a possible D gene (5 bases). V dropped 6 bases and J dropped 1 base, with 16 bases sitting between them. The CDR3 covers 15 residues. The germline CDR1 and CDR2 sequences are MNHEY and SVGAGI. CDR3 DNA: TGTGCCAGCAGCTCCTTGGGAGTGGGTTCCTACGAGCAGTACTTC. Protein product: CASSSLGVGSYEQYF.

This chain uses TRBV27 with TRBJ1-2; perhaps TRBD1 as D (6 bases). The ends were cut back, 2 bases at V and 10 bases at J, with 14 bases in the middle. Germline V gene sequence: CDR1 MNHEY, CDR2 SMNVEV (reference sequence). The CDR3 runs to 13 residues. CDR3 in amino acids: CASSLGGLGDYTF. CDR3 nucleotide sequence: TGTGCCAGCAGTTTAGGGGGCCTTGGCGACTACACCTTC.

The J gene is TRBJ2-3, the V gene TRBV7-6, with a tentative D call TRBD2 (5 bases). Looked up from germline, CDR1 is SGHVS and CDR2 is FNYEAQ. Trimming left V 0 bases short and J 5 bases short, with 6 bases between. This CDR3 is built from 13 residues. In nucleotides, the CDR3 is TGTGCCAGCAGCTTAGCGAGGGAAGATACGCAGTATTTT. Translated: CASSLAREDTQYF.